This T cell receptor (beta chain) is from a study of shared clonotypes between healthy human individuals. CD45RO-negative CD8 cells positively selected for CCR7 made up the naive population, which excluded terminally differentiated effector memory CD45RA+ cells. CDR3 length: 15 amino acids. V shed 4 bases, J shed 0 bases, and the junction held 6 bases outside the gene matches. Germline CDR1 reads SGDLS; CDR2 reads YYNGEE. TCRdb's copy holds only in-frame clones and misses some; the assay was immunoSEQ multiplex PCR. The table shows some 2 million clones, with over 85% occurring only once. Sequenced sample: naive CD8+ T cells sorted from blood. The receptor was derived from a man between 18 and 35 years old in good health. The chain joins TRBV9 to TRBJ1-2, with 7 bases that match TRBD1. CDR3 coding DNA: TGTGCCAGCAGCTCGACTACAGGGGCTAACTATGGCTACACCTTC. As protein: CASSSTTGANYGYTF.